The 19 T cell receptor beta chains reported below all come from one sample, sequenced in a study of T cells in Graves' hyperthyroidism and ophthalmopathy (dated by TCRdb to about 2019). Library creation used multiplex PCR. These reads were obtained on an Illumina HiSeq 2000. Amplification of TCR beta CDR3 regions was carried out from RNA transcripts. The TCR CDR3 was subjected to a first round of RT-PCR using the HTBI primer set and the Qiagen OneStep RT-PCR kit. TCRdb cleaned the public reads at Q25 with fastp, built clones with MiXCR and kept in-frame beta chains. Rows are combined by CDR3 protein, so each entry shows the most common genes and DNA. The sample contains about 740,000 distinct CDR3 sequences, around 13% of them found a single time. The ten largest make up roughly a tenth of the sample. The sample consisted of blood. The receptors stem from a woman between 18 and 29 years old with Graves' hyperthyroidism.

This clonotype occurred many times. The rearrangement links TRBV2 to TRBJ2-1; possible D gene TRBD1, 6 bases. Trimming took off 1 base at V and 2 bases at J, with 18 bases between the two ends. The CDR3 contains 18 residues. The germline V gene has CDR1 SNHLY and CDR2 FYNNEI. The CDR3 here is CASSEGSVAGDTYNEQFF. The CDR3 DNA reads TGTGCCAGCAGTGAAGGGAGTGTAGCAGGGGACACCTACAATGAGCAGTTCTTC.

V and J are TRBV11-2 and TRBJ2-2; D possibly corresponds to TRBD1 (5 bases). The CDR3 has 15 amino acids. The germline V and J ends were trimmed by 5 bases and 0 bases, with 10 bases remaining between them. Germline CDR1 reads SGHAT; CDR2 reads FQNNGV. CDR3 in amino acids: CASSRQNANTGELFF. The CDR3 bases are TGTGCCAGCAGCCGACAGAACGCGAACACCGGGGAGCTGTTTTTT. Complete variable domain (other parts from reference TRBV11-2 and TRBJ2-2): EAGVAQSPRYKIIEKRQSVAFWCNPISGHATLYWYQQILGQGPKLLIQFQNNGVVDDSQLPKDRFSAERLKGVDSTLKIQPAKLEDSAVYLCASSRQNANTGELFFGEGSRLTVL.

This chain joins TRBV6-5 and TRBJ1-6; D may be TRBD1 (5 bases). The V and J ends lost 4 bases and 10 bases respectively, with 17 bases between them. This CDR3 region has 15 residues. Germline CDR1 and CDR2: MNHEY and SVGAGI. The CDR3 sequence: CASSFSDLRGSPLHF. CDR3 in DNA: TGTGCCAGCAGTTTCTCCGACCTGAGGGGCTCACCCCTCCACTTT.

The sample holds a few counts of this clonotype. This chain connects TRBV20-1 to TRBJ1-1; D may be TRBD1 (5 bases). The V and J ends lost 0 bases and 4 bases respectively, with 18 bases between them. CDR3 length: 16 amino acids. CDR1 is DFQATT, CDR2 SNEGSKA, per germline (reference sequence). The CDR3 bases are TGCAGTGCTAGAGATGGGTTCAGGGACCTGGGCACTGAAGCTTTCTTT. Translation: CSARDGFRDLGTEAFF.

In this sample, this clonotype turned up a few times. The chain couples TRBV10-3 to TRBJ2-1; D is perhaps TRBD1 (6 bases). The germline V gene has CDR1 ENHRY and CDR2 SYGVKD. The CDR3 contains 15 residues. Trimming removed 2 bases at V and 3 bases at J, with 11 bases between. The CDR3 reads CAISEPGEYYNEQFF. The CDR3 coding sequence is TGTGCCATCAGTGAGCCAGGGGAATACTACAATGAGCAGTTCTTC.

The CDR3 nucleotides read TGTGCCAGCAGAATCCACCCCGGGACAGTCGCCTACGAGCAGTACTTC. Amino acids: CASRIHPGTVAYEQYF. The gene calls are TRBV6-1 and TRBJ2-7, with 7 positions matching TRBD1. The CDR3 covers 16 residues. The germline CDR1 and CDR2 sequences are MNHNS and SASEGT. Unmatched junction bases numbered 13, after V lost 6 bases and J lost 2 bases.

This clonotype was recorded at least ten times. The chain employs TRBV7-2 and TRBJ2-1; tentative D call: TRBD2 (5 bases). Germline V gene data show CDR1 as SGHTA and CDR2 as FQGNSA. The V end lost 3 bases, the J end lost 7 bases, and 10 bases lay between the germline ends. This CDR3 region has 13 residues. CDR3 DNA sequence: TGTGCCAGCAGCTTGCAAGCGGCGAATGAGCAGTTCTTC. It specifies CASSLQAANEQFF.

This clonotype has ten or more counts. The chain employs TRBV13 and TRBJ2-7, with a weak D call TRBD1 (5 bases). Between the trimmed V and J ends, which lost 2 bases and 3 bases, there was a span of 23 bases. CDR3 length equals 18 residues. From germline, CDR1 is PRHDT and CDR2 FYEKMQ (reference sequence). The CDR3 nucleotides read TGTGCCAGCAGCTTAAGGAATAGGGGCTCGTCCGTCCTCTACGAGCAGTACTTC. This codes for CASSLRNRGSSVLYEQYF. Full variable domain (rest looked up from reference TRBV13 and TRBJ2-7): AAGVIQSPRHLIKEKRETATLKCYPIPRHDTVYWYQQGPGQDPQFLISFYEKMQSDKGSIPDRFSAQQFSDYHSELNMSSLELGDSALYFCASSLRNRGSSVLYEQYFGPGTRLTVT.

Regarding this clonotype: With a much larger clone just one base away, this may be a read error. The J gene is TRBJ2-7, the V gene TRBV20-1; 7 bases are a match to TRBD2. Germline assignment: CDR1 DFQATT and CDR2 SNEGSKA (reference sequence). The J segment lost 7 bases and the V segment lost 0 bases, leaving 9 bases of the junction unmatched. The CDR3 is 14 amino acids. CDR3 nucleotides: TGCAGTGCTAGAGATGAGAGACTAGCCAATGAGCAGTACTTC. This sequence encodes CSARDERLANEQYF.

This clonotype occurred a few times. The CDR3 coding sequence is TGTGCCCATGCAGGGGGCGCTGGGGCCAACGTCCTGACTTTC. Protein: CAHAGGAGANVLTF. The J gene is TRBJ2-6, the V gene TRBV28, with 8 positions matching TRBD1. Losses at the gene ends were 11 bases for V and 2 bases for J; bases not matched to a gene: 5. The length of the CDR3 is 14 residues. The germline gives CDR1 MDHEN, CDR2 SYDVKM.

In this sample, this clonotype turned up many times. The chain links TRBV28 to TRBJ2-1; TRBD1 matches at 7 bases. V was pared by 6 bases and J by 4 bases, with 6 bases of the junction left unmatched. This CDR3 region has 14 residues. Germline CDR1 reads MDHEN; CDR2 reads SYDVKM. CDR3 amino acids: CASRPGTDYNEQFF. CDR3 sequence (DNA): TGTGCCAGCAGACCCGGGACAGATTACAATGAGCAGTTCTTC.

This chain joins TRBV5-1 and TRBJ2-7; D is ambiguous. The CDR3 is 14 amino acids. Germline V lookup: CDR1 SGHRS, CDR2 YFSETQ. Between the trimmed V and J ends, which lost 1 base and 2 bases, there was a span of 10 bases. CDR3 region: CASSLNGPAYEQYF. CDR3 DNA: TGCGCCAGCAGCTTGAACGGTCCCGCCTACGAGCAGTACTTC.

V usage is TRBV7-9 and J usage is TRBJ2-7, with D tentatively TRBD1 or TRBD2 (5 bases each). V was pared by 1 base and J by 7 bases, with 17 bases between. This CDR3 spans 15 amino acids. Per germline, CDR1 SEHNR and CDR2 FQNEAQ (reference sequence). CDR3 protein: CASSLVATRGVEQYF. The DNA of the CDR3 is TGTGCCAGCAGCTTAGTAGCGACGAGAGGGGTGGAGCAGTACTTC. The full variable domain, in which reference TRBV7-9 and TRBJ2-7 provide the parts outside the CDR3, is DTGVSQNPRHKITKRGQNVTFRCDPISEHNRLYWYRQTLGQGPEFLTYFQNEAQLEKSRLLSDRFSAERPKGSFSTLEIQRTEQGDSAMYLCASSLVATRGVEQYFGPGTRLTVT.

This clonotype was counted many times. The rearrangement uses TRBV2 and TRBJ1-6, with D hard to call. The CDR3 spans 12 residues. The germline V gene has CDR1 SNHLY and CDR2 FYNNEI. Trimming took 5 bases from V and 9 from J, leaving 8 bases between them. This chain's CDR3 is CASSRAVSPLHF. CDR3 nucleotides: TGTGCCAGCAGTCGGGCGGTTTCACCCCTCCACTTT.

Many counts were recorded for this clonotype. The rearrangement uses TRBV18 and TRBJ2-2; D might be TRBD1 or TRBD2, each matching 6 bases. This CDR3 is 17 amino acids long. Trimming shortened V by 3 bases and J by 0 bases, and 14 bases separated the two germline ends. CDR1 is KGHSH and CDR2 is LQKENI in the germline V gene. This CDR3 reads CASSPVGGGSNTGELFF. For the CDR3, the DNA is TGTGCCAGCTCACCTGTCGGAGGGGGATCGAACACCGGGGAGCTGTTTTTT.

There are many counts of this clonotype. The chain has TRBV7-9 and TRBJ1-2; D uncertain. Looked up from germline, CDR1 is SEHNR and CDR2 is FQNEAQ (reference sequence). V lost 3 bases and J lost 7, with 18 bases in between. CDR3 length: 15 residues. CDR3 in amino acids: CASSFPNPRESGYTF. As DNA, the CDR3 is TGTGCCAGCAGCTTCCCCAACCCACGGGAGAGTGGCTACACCTTC.

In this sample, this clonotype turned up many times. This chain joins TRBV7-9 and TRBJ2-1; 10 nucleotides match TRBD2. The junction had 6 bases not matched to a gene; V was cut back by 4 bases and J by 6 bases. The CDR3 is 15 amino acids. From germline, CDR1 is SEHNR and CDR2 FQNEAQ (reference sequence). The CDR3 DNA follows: TGTGCCAGCAGCTCCCGAGCGGGAGGGTTCAATGAGCAGTTCTTC. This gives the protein CASSSRAGGFNEQFF.

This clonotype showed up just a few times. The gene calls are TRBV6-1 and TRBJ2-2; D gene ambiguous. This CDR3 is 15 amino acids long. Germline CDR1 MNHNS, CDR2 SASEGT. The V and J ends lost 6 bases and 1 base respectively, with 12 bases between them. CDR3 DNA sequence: TGTGCCAGCAGGGACCGCTTATTGAACACCGGGGAGCTGTTTTTT. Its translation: CASRDRLLNTGELFF.

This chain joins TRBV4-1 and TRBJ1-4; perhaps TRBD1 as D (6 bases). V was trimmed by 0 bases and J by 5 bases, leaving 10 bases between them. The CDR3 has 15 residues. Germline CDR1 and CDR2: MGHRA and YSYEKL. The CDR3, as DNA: TGCGCCAGCAGCCAAGACCGGGGGCAAAATGAAAAACTGTTTTTT. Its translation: CASSQDRGQNEKLFF.